The rows below give T cell receptor beta chains drawn from one sample of a study of T-cell memory formation after mild COVID-19. One entry per CDR3 protein, called by TCRdb with MiXCR from the 5' RACE reads. This sample has fewer than 60,000 distinct CDR3 sequences, with about 12% found just once. Sequencing was performed on PBMCs or a T cell subset sorted from them (not recorded which). The receptors here all came from a man aged 18 to 35 who had mild COVID-19 (a few samples of this study predate the infection). Cell type and time point are not known. Each CDR3 is given with its conserved first and last residue. D genes are given only for firm matches. Size tells how often a clone was seen (once, few, many) or the class of an expanded clone, and some rows leave it out.

J: TRBJ1-2
size: .
length: 16
V: TRBV19
D: TRBD1
CDR3: CASSRQGAVGSYGYTF
DNA: TGTGCCAGTAGCCGACAGGGGGCAGTTGGAAGCTATGGCTACACCTTC

J: TRBJ2-3
size: .
length: 15
V: TRBV6-2/TRBV6-3
D: .
CDR3: CASSYSSDPTNTQYF
DNA: TGTGCCAGCAGTTACTCTAGCGACCCAACCAATACGCAGTATTTT

J: TRBJ1-5
size: .
length: 14
V: TRBV5-5
D: .
CDR3: CASSVDPSNQPQHF
DNA: TGTGCCAGCAGCGTGGACCCGAGCAATCAGCCCCAGCATTTT

J: TRBJ2-2
size: few
length: 16
V: TRBV12-3/TRBV12-4
D: TRBD1
CDR3: CASSSTTGGNTGELFF
DNA: TGTGCCAGCAGTTCCACTACAGGGGGCAACACCGGGGAGCTGTTTTTT

J: TRBJ2-5
size: .
length: 14
V: TRBV7-9
D: TRBD1
CDR3: CASSSRQGQETQYF
DNA: TGTGCCAGCAGCTCGCGACAGGGACAAGAGACCCAGTACTTC

J: TRBJ2-3
size: few
length: 15
V: TRBV7-3
D: TRBD2
CDR3: CASSPLAGAARAQYF
DNA: TGTGCCAGCAGCCCACTAGCGGGGGCCGCGCGGGCGCAGTATTTT

J: TRBJ1-1
size: .
length: 14
V: TRBV5-1
D: .
CDR3: CASSSLERNTEAFF
DNA: TGCGCCAGCAGCTCTCTCGAGAGGAACACTGAAGCTTTCTTT

J: TRBJ2-5
size: .
length: 16
V: TRBV7-8
D: TRBD1
CDR3: CASSRRTGGEGETQYF
DNA: TGTGCCAGCAGCCGGCGGACAGGGGGTGAGGGAGAGACCCAGTACTTC

J: TRBJ1-5
size: few
length: 15
V: TRBV2
D: TRBD1
CDR3: CASSVRTGGNQPQHF
DNA: TGTGCCAGCAGTGTACGGACAGGGGGTAATCAGCCCCAGCATTTT

J: TRBJ2-2
size: many
length: 10
V: TRBV19
D: .
CDR3: CATRAGELFF
DNA: TGTGCCACCCGAGCCGGGGAGCTGTTTTTT

J: TRBJ1-1
size: .
length: 12
V: TRBV12-3/TRBV12-4
D: .
CDR3: CASSQTDAEAFF
DNA: TGTGCCAGCAGCCAGACCGACGCTGAAGCTTTCTTT

J: TRBJ1-2
size: .
length: 14
V: TRBV12-3/TRBV12-4
D: .
CDR3: CASSFPGGGHGYTF
DNA: TGTGCCAGCAGTTTCCCGGGAGGTGGGCATGGCTACACCTTC

J: TRBJ2-6
size: .
length: 15
V: TRBV7-2
D: .
CDR3: CASSSRYSGANVLTF
DNA: TGTGCCAGCAGCTCGCGGTACTCTGGGGCCAACGTCCTGACTTTC

J: TRBJ2-7
size: .
length: 12
V: TRBV12-3/TRBV12-4
D: .
CDR3: CASTLQSGTPIF
DNA: TGTGCCAGCACTCTTCAATCCGGGACACCCATCTTC

J: TRBJ2-7
size: many
length: 15
V: TRBV7-9
D: .
CDR3: CASSLVSGEPYEQYF
DNA: TGTGCCAGCAGCTTAGTGTCGGGGGAGCCTTACGAGCAGTACTTC

J: TRBJ2-3
size: few
length: 16
V: TRBV6-2/TRBV6-3
D: TRBD1
CDR3: CASSYGGQGEVDTQYF
DNA: TGTGCCAGCAGTTACGGGGGACAGGGGGAGGTGGATACGCAGTATTTT

J: TRBJ2-7
size: few
length: 14
V: TRBV18
D: .
CDR3: CASSRGTETYEQYF
DNA: TGTGCCAGCTCACGGGGGACGGAAACCTACGAGCAGTACTTC

J: TRBJ2-2
size: few
length: 13
V: TRBV29-1
D: .
CDR3: CSGRVANTGELFF
DNA: TGCAGCGGGAGGGTAGCGAACACCGGGGAGCTGTTTTTT

J: TRBJ1-1
size: .
length: 14
V: TRBV6-1
D: .
CDR3: CASSVQDLNTEAFF
DNA: TGTGCCAGCAGTGTACAGGATTTGAACACTGAAGCTTTCTTT

J: TRBJ2-7
size: many
length: 14
V: TRBV6-6
D: .
CDR3: CASSNGESSYEQYF
DNA: TGTGCCAGCAGTAACGGGGAGAGCTCCTACGAGCAGTACTTC

J: TRBJ2-5
size: few
length: 14
V: TRBV7-9
D: .
CDR3: CASSFSSGQETQYF
DNA: TGTGCCAGCAGCTTTTCTTCCGGGCAAGAGACCCAGTACTTC

J: TRBJ2-1
size: .
length: 13
V: TRBV19
D: .
CDR3: CASSNGVHNEQFF
DNA: TGTGCCAGTAGTAACGGGGTCCACAATGAGCAGTTCTTC

J: TRBJ2-2
size: many
length: 14
V: TRBV27
D: TRBD1
CDR3: CASRQGARTGELFF
DNA: TGTGCCAGCAGACAGGGGGCGAGAACCGGGGAGCTGTTTTTT

J: TRBJ2-5
size: .
length: 17
V: TRBV4-3
D: TRBD1
CDR3: CASSQEGDREWSETQYF
DNA: TGCGCCAGCAGCCAAGAGGGGGACAGGGAGTGGTCGGAGACCCAGTACTTC

J: TRBJ2-5
size: many
length: 10
V: TRBV29-1
D: .
CDR3: CSVVQETQYF
DNA: TGCAGCGTTGTACAAGAGACCCAGTACTTC

J: TRBJ2-3
size: few
length: 15
V: TRBV6-2/TRBV6-3
D: .
CDR3: CASSERRDGTDTQYF
DNA: TGTGCCAGCAGCGAAAGGAGGGATGGCACAGATACGCAGTATTTT

J: TRBJ1-4
size: .
length: 13
V: TRBV2
D: TRBD1
CDR3: CASGGQGAEKLFF
DNA: TGTGCCAGTGGAGGGCAGGGGGCTGAAAAACTGTTTTTT

J: TRBJ2-3
size: many
length: 15
V: TRBV7-8
D: .
CDR3: CASSLGGGGTDTQYF
DNA: TGTGCCAGCAGCTTAGGCGGCGGAGGTACAGATACGCAGTATTTT

J: TRBJ2-5
size: many
length: 17
V: TRBV29-1
D: .
CDR3: CSVELQGGLVMEETQYF
DNA: TGCAGCGTTGAACTCCAGGGGGGACTAGTCATGGAAGAGACCCAGTACTTC

J: TRBJ2-3
size: .
length: 14
V: TRBV6-5
D: .
CDR3: CASSYGTLSDTQYF
DNA: TGTGCCAGCAGTTACGGGACCCTTTCAGATACGCAGTATTTT

J: TRBJ1-4
size: .
length: 16
V: TRBV12-3/TRBV12-4
D: .
CDR3: CASSLLGPGTNEKLFF
DNA: TGTGCCAGCAGTTTATTGGGCCCAGGAACTAATGAAAAACTGTTTTTT

J: TRBJ1-6
size: .
length: 14
V: TRBV7-2
D: .
CDR3: CASSPGSGGSPLHF
DNA: TGTGCCAGCAGCCCGGGGTCAGGAGGTTCACCCCTCCACTTT

J: TRBJ1-4
size: few
length: 16
V: TRBV4-3
D: .
CDR3: CASSQDHRAANEKLFF
DNA: TGCGCCAGCAGCCAAGATCATCGGGCGGCTAATGAAAAACTGTTTTTT

J: TRBJ1-6
size: .
length: 13
V: TRBV7-2
D: .
CDR3: CASSPGSRQPLHF
DNA: TGTGCCAGCAGCCCCGGGAGCCGTCAGCCCCTCCACTTT

J: TRBJ2-3
size: .
length: 14
V: TRBV7-3
D: .
CDR3: CASSLKLATDTQYF
DNA: TGTGCCAGCAGCTTAAAACTAGCCACAGATACGCAGTATTTT

J: TRBJ1-1
size: few
length: 17
V: TRBV6-5
D: .
CDR3: CASRYHPGGGRGTEAFF
DNA: TGTGCCAGCAGGTATCACCCCGGAGGGGGTAGGGGCACTGAAGCTTTCTTT

J: TRBJ2-1
size: many
length: 14
V: TRBV7-9
D: TRBD2
CDR3: CASPGGVSYNEQFF
DNA: TGTGCCAGCCCCGGGGGGGTCTCCTACAATGAGCAGTTCTTC

J: TRBJ2-7
size: .
length: 15
V: TRBV12-3/TRBV12-4
D: .
CDR3: CASSFGGTVSYEQYF
DNA: TGTGCCAGCAGTTTTGGAGGGACAGTTTCATACGAGCAGTACTTC

J: TRBJ1-2
size: few
length: 12
V: TRBV10-2
D: .
CDR3: CASRRDDYGYTF
DNA: TGCGCCAGCAGGCGGGATGACTATGGCTACACCTTC

J: TRBJ2-5
size: few
length: 18
V: TRBV6-5
D: .
CDR3: CASSYSAVGIGGLETQYF
DNA: TGTGCCAGCAGTTACTCGGCGGTCGGGATCGGGGGACTAGAGACCCAGTACTTC

J: TRBJ2-7
size: .
length: 15
V: TRBV9
D: TRBD1
CDR3: CASSVGQVGTYEQYF
DNA: TGTGCCAGCAGCGTCGGACAGGTTGGGACCTACGAGCAGTACTTC

J: TRBJ2-7
size: many
length: 12
V: TRBV5-1
D: .
CDR3: CASSSQTYEQYF
DNA: TGCGCCAGCAGCTCCCAAACCTACGAGCAGTACTTC

J: TRBJ2-5
size: .
length: 11
V: TRBV5-4
D: .
CDR3: CASSLMETQYF
DNA: TGTGCCAGCAGCTTGATGGAGACTCAGTACTTC

J: TRBJ1-4
size: .
length: 15
V: TRBV28
D: .
CDR3: CASSLESRRGEKLFF
DNA: TGTGCCAGCAGTTTAGAGTCAAGGCGAGGGGAAAAACTGTTTTTT

J: TRBJ1-3
size: few
length: 17
V: TRBV15
D: .
CDR3: CATSRKRDSSSGNTIYF
DNA: TGTGCCACCAGCAGAAAACGGGACTCCAGCTCTGGAAACACCATATATTTT

J: TRBJ2-3
size: many
length: 14
V: TRBV27
D: .
CDR3: CASRKWGVTDTQYF
DNA: TGTGCCAGCAGGAAATGGGGGGTAACAGATACGCAGTATTTT

J: TRBJ1-2
size: few
length: 17
V: TRBV9
D: TRBD1
CDR3: CASSVENRGSKNYGYTF
DNA: TGTGCCAGCAGCGTAGAGAACAGGGGGTCGAAGAACTATGGCTACACCTTC

J: TRBJ2-2
size: .
length: 18
V: TRBV6-5
D: TRBD1
CDR3: CASSGFTGARARTGELFF
DNA: TGTGCCAGCAGTGGTTTCACAGGGGCGAGGGCCCGAACCGGGGAGCTGTTTTTT

J: TRBJ1-1
size: .
length: 13
V: TRBV6-2/TRBV6-3
D: .
CDR3: CASSYSYATKAFF
DNA: TGTGCCAGCAGTTACTCGTACGCTACCAAAGCTTTCTTT

J: TRBJ1-1
size: many
length: 14
V: TRBV7-9
D: .
CDR3: CASSWWGLNTEAFF
DNA: TGTGCCAGCAGCTGGTGGGGACTGAACACTGAAGCTTTCTTT

J: TRBJ2-1
size: many
length: 13
V: TRBV7-9
D: .
CDR3: CASSFGTYNEQFF
DNA: TGTGCCAGCAGCTTTGGTACCTACAATGAGCAGTTCTTC

J: TRBJ1-2
size: .
length: 15
V: TRBV6-2/TRBV6-3
D: .
CDR3: CASSSAGEGEYGYTF
DNA: TGTGCCAGCAGTTCGGCCGGGGAGGGCGAATATGGCTACACCTTC